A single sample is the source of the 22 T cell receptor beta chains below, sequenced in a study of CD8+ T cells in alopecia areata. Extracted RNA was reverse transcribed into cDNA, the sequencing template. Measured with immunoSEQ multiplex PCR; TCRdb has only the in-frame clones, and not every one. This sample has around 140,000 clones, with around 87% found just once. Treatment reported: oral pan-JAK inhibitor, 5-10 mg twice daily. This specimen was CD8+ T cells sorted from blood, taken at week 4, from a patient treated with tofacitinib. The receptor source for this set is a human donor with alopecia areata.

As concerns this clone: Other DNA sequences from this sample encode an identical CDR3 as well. CDR3 loop: CASSLAGTYNEQFF. For the CDR3, the DNA is TGTGCCAGCAGCTTAGCGGGGACCTACAATGAGCAGTTCTTC. The V and J genes are TRBV7-9 and TRBJ2-1, with D unresolved. The CDR3 consists of 14 residues. The germline V gene has CDR1 SEHNR and CDR2 FQNEAQ (reference sequence). Trimming removed 0 bases from V and 2 bases from J, with 5 bases in between.

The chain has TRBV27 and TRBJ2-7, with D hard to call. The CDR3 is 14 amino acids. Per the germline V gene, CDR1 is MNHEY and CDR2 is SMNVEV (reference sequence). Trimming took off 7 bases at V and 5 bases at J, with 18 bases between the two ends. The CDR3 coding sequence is TGTGCCAGCATGACCTCGCCGGCTTTGCACGAGCAGTACTTC. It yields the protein CASMTSPALHEQYF.

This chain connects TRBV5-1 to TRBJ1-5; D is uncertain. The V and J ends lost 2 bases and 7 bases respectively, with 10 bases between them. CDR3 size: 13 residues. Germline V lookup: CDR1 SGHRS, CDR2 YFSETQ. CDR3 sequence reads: CASSFAEGQPQHF. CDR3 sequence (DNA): TGCGCCAGCAGCTTCGCAGAAGGCCAGCCCCAGCATTTT. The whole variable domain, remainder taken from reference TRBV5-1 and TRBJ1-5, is KAGVTQTPRYLIKTRGQQVTLSCSPISGHRSVSWYQQTPGQGLQFLFEYFSETQRNKGNFPGRFSGRQFSNSRSEMNVSTLELGDSALYLCASSFAEGQPQHFGDGTRLSIL.

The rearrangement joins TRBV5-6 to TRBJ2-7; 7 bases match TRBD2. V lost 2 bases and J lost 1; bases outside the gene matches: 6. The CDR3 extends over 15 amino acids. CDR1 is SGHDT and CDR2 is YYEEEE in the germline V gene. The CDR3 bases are TGTGCCAGCAGCTTAGGCGGGGGATTTTCCTACGAGCAGTACTTC. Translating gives CASSLGGGFSYEQYF.

The CDR3 region is CAWEGVTGGRAFYNEQFF. CDR3 nucleotides: TGTGCCTGGGAAGGAGTGACTGGAGGGAGGGCCTTCTACAATGAGCAGTTCTTC. The chain has TRBV30 and TRBJ2-1, with 7 bases matching TRBD2. Trimming took 5 bases from V and 3 from J; bases not matched to a gene: 19. CDR3 length: 18 amino acids. Germline V CDR1 and CDR2: GTSNPN, SVGIG (reference sequence).

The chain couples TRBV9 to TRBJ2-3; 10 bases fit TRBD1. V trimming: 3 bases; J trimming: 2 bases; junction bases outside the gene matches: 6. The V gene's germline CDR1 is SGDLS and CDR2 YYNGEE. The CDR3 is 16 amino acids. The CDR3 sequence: CASSERQGAPTDTQYF. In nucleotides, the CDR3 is TGTGCCAGCAGCGAACGACAGGGGGCCCCCACAGATACGCAGTATTTT.

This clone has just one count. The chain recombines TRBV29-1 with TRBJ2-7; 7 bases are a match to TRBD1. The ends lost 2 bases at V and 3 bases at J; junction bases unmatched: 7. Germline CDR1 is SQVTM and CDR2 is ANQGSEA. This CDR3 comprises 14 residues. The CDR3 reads CSVEKPGGGYEQYF. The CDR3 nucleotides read TGCAGCGTTGAAAAGCCAGGGGGTGGCTACGAGCAGTACTTC.

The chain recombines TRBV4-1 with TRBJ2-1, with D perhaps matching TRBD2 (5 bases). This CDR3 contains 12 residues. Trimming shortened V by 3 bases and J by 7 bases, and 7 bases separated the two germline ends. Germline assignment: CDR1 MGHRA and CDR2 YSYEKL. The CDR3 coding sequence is TGCGCCAGCAGCCACGGCGGGAATGAGCAGTTCTTC. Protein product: CASSHGGNEQFF.

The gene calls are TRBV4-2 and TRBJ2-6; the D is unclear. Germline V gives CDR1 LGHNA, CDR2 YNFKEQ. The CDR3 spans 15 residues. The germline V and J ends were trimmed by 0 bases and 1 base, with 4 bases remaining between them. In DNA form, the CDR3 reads TGTGCCAGCAGCCAAGAAGCGTCTGGGGCCAACGTCCTGACTTTC. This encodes CASSQEASGANVLTF.

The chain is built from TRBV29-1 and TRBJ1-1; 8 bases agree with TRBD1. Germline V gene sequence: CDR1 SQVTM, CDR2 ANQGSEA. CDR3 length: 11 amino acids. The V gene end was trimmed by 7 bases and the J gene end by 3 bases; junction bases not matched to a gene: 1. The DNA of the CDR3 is TGCAGCGCACAGGGGGACACTGAAGCTTTCTTT. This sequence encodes CSAQGDTEAFF.

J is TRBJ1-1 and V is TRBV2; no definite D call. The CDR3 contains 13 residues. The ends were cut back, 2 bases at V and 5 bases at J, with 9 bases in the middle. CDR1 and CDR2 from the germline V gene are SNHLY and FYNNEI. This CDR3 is CASSETGQTEAFF. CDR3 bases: TGTGCCAGCAGTGAAACTGGGCAGACTGAAGCTTTCTTT.

The CDR3 here is CSVEDETSGGSYEQYF. CDR3 nucleotide sequence: TGCAGCGTTGAAGATGAGACTAGCGGGGGGTCCTACGAGCAGTACTTC. The rearrangement uses TRBV29-1 and TRBJ2-7; 13 bases agree with TRBD2. From germline, CDR1 is SQVTM and CDR2 ANQGSEA. The CDR3 contains 16 residues. The junction had 3 bases not matched to a gene; V was cut back by 0 bases and J by 1 base.

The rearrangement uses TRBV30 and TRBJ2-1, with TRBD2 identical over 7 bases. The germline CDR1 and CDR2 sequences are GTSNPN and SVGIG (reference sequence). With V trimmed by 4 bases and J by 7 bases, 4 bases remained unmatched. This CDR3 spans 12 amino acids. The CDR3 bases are TGTGCCTGGACTAGCGGTGGAAATGAGCAGTTCTTC. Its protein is CAWTSGGNEQFF.

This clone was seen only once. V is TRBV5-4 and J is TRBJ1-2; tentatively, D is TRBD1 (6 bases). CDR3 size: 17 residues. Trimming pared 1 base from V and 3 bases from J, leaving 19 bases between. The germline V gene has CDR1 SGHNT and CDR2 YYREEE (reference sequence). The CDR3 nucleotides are TGTGCCAGCAGCTTGTCGCCAGGGGATTCCCCCTACTATGGCTACACCTTC. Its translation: CASSLSPGDSPYYGYTF. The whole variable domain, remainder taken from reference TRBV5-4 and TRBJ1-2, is ETGVTQSPTHLIKTRGQQVTLRCSSQSGHNTVSWYQQALGQGPQFIFQYYREEENGRGNFPPRFSGLQFPNYSSELNVNALELDDSALYLCASSLSPGDSPYYGYTFGSGTRLTVV.

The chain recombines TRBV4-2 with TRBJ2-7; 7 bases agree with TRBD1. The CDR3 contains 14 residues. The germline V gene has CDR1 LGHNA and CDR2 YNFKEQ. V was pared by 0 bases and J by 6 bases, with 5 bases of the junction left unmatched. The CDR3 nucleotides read TGTGCCAGCAGCCAAGAGACAGGGTCTGGCGAGCAGTACTTC. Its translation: CASSQETGSGEQYF.

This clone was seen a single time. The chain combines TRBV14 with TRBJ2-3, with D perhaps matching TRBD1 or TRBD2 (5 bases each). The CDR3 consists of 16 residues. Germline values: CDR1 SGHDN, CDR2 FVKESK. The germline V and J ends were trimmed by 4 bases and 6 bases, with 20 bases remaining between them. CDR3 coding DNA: TGTGCCAGCAGCCCCTTGAGGGGATCGGAGATGGATACGCAGTATTTT. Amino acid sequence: CASSPLRGSEMDTQYF.

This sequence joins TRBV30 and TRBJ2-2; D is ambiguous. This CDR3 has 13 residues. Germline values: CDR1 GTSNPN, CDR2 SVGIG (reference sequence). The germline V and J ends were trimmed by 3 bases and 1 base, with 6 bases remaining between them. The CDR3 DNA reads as TGTGCCTGGAGCTATGGGAACACCGGGGAGCTGTTTTTT. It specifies CAWSYGNTGELFF.

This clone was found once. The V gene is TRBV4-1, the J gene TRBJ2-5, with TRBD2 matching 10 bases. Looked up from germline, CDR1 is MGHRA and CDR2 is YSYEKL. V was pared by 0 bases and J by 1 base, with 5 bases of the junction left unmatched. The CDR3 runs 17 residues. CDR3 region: CASSQEWPSGSQETQYF. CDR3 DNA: TGCGCCAGCAGCCAAGAATGGCCTAGCGGGAGCCAAGAGACCCAGTACTTC.

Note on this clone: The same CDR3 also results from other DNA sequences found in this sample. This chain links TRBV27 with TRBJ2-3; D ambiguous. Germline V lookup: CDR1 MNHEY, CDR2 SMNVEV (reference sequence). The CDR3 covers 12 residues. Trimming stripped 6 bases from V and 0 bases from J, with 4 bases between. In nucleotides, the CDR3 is TGTGCCAGCAGCCGTAGCACAGATACGCAGTATTTT. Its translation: CASSRSTDTQYF.

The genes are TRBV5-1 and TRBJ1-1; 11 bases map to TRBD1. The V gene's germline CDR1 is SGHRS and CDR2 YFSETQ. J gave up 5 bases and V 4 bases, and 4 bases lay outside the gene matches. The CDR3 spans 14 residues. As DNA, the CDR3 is TGCGCCAGCAGCGAGGGACAGGGGGAAACTGAAGCTTTCTTT. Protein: CASSEGQGETEAFF.

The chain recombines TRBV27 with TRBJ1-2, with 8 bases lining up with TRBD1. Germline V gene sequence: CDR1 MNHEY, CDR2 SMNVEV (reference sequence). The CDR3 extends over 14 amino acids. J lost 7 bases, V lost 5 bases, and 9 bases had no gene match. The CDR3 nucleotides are TGTGCCAGCAGTCCCCGGACAGGGTTCTCTGGCTACACCTTC. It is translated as CASSPRTGFSGYTF.

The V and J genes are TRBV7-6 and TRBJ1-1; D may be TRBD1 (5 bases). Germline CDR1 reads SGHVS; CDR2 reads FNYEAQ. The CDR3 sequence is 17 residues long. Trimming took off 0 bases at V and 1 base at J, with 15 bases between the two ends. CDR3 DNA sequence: TGTGCCAGCAGCTTAGCGGCCCGTACGGGGCCGAACACTGAAGCTTTCTTT. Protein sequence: CASSLAARTGPNTEAFF.